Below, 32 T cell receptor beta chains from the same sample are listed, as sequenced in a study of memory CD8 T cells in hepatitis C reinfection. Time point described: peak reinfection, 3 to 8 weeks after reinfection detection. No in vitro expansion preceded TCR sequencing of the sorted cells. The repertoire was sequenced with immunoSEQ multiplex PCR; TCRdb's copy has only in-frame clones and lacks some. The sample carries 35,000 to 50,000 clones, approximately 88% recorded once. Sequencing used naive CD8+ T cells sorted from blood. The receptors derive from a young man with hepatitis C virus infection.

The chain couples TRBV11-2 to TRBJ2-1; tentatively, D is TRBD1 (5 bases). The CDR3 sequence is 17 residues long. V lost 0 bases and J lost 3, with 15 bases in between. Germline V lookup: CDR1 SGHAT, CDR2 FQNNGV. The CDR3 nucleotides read TGTGCCAGCAGCTTAGATATAGGGCAGGGTGACTACAATGAGCAGTTCTTC. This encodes CASSLDIGQGDYNEQFF.

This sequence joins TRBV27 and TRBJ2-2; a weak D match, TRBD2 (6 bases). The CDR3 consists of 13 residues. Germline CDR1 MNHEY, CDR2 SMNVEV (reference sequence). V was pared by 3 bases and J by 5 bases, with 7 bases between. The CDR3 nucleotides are TGTGCCAGCAGTTTTCGGGGGACCGGGGAGCTGTTTTTT. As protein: CASSFRGTGELFF.

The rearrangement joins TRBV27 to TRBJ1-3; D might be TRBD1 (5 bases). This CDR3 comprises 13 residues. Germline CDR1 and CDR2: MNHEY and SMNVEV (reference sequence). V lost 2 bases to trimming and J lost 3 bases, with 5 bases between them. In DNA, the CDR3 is TGTGCCAGCAGTTTAACAGGTGGAAACACCATATATTTT. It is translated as CASSLTGGNTIYF.

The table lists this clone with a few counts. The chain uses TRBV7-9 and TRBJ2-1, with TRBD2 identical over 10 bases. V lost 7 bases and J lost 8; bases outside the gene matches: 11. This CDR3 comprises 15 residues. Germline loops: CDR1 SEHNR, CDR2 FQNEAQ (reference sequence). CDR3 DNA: TGTGCCAGCAAATTTAGCGGGGGGCGGGACGATGAGCAGTTCTTC. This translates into CASKFSGGRDDEQFF. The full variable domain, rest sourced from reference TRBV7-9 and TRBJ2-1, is DTGVSQNPRHKITKRGQNVTFRCDPISEHNRLYWYRQTLGQGPEFLTYFQNEAQLEKSRLLSDRFSAERPKGSFSTLEIQRTEQGDSAMYLCASKFSGGRDDEQFFGPGTRLTVL.

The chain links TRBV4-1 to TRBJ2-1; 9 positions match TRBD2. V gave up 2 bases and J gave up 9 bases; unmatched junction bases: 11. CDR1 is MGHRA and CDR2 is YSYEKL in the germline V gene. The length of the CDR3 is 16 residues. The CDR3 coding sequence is TGCGCCAGCAGCCAAATTGGGGCGGGAGGGCCGATTGAGCAGTTCTTC. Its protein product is CASSQIGAGGPIEQFF.

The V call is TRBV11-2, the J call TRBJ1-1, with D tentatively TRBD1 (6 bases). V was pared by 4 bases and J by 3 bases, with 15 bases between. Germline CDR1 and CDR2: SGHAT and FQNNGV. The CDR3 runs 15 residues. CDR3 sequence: CASSSLGRGHTEAFF. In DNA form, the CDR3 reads TGTGCCAGCAGCTCCTTAGGCAGGGGACACACTGAAGCTTTCTTT.

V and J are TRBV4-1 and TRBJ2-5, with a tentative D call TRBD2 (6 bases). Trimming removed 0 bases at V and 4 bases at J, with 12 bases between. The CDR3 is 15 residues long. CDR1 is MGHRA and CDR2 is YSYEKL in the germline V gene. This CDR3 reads CASSQERGFAETQYF. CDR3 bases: TGCGCCAGCAGCCAAGAACGGGGGTTCGCAGAGACCCAGTACTTC.

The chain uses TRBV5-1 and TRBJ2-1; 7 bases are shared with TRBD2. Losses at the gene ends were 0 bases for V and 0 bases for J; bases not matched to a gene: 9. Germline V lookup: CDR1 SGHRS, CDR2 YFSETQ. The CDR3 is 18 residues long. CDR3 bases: TGCGCCAGCAGCTTGGATCTGGGGGGGAGGAGCTCCTACAATGAGCAGTTCTTC. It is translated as CASSLDLGGRSSYNEQFF. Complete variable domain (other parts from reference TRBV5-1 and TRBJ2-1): KAGVTQTPRYLIKTRGQQVTLSCSPISGHRSVSWYQQTPGQGLQFLFEYFSETQRNKGNFPGRFSGRQFSNSRSEMNVSTLELGDSALYLCASSLDLGGRSSYNEQFFGPGTRLTVL.

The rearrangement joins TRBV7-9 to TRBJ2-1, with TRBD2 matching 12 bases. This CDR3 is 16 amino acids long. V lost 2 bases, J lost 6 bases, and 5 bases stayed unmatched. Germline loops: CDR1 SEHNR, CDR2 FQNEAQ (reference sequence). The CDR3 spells CASSLPLAGGSNEQFF. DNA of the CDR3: TGTGCCAGCAGCTTACCACTAGCGGGAGGCTCCAATGAGCAGTTCTTC.

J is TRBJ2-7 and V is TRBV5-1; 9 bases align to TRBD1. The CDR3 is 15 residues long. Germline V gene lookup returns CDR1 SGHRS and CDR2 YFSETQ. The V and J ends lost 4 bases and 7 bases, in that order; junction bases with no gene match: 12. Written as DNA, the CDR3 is TGCGCCAGCAGCCCGAGGACAGGGGCCGCCAGGGAGCAGTACTTC. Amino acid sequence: CASSPRTGAAREQYF. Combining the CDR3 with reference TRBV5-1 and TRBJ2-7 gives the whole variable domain KAGVTQTPRYLIKTRGQQVTLSCSPISGHRSVSWYQQTPGQGLQFLFEYFSETQRNKGNFPGRFSGRQFSNSRSEMNVSTLELGDSALYLCASSPRTGAAREQYFGPGTRLTVT.

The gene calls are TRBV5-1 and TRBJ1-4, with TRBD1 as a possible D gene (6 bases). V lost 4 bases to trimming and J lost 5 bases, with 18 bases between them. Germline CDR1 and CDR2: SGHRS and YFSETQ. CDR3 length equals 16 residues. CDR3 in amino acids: CASSPGTFSPNEKLFF. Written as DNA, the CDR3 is TGCGCCAGCAGCCCCGGGACATTCTCCCCGAATGAAAAACTGTTTTTT.

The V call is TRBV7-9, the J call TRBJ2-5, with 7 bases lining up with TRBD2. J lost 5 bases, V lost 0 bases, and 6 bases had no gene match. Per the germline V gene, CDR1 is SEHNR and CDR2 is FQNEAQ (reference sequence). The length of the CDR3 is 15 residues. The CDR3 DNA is TGTGCCAGCAGCTTAGCGGGCGGCGGGAGTGAGACCCAGTACTTC. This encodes CASSLAGGGSETQYF.

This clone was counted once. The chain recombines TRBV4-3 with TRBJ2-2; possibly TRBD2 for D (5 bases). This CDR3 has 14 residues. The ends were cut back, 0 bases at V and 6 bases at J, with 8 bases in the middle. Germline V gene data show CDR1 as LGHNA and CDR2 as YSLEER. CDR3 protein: CASSQDGRSGELFF. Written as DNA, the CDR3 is TGCGCCAGCAGCCAAGATGGGAGATCCGGGGAGCTGTTTTTT.

CDR3 in amino acids: CSVPGTGIETQYF. The CDR3 bases are TGCAGCGTCCCCGGGACAGGGATAGAGACCCAGTACTTC. The genes are TRBV29-1 and TRBJ2-5, with 9 positions matching TRBD1. The CDR3 has 13 amino acids. CDR1 SQVTM and CDR2 ANQGSEA come from the germline V gene. V shed 6 bases, J shed 4 bases, and the junction held 6 bases outside the gene matches.

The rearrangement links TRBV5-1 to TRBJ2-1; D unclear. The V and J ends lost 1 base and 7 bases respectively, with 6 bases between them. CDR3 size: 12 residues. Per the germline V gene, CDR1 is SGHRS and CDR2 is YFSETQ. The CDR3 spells CASSLTDNEQFF. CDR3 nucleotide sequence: TGCGCCAGCAGCTTGACAGATAATGAGCAGTTCTTC. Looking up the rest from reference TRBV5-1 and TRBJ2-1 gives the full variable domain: KAGVTQTPRYLIKTRGQQVTLSCSPISGHRSVSWYQQTPGQGLQFLFEYFSETQRNKGNFPGRFSGRQFSNSRSEMNVSTLELGDSALYLCASSLTDNEQFFGPGTRLTVL.

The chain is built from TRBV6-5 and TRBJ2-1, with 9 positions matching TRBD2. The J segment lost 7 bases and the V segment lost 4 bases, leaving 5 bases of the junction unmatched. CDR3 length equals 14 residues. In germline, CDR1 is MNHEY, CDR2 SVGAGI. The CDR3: CASSLAGVSNEQFF. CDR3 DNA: TGTGCCAGCAGTTTAGCGGGAGTAAGTAATGAGCAGTTCTTC.

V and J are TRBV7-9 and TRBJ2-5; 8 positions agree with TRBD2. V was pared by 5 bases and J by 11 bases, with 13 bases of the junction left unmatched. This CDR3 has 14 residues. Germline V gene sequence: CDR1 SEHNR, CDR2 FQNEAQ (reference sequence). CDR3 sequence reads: CASSDGLALGEQYF. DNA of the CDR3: TGTGCCAGCAGCGATGGACTAGCTTTGGGAGAGCAGTACTTC.

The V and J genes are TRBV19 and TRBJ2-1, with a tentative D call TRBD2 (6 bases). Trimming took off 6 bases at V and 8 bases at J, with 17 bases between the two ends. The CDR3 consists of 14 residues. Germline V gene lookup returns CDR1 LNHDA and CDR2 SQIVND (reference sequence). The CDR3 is CASSLMGGLDEQFF. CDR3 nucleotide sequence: TGTGCCAGTAGCCTTATGGGGGGTTTGGATGAGCAGTTCTTC.

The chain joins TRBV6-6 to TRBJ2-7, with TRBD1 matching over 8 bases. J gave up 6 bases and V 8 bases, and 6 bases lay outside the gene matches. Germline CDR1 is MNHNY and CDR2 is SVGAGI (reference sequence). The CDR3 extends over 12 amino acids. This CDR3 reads CASGGQGIEQYV. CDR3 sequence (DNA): TGTGCCAGCGGTGGACAGGGTATCGAGCAGTACGTC.

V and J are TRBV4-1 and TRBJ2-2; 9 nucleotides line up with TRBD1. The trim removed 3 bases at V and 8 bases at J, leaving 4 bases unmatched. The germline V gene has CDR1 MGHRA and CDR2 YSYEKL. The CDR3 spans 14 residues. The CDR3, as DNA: TGCGCCAGCAGCCAGGGGACAGGGTTAGGGGAGCTGTTTTTT. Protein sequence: CASSQGTGLGELFF.

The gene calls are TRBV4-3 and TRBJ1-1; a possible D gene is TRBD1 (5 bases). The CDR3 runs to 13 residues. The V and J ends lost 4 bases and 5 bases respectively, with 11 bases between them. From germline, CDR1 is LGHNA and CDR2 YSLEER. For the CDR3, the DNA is TGCGCCAGCAGCCCAGACGGGGGAACTGAAGCTTTCTTT. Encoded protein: CASSPDGGTEAFF.

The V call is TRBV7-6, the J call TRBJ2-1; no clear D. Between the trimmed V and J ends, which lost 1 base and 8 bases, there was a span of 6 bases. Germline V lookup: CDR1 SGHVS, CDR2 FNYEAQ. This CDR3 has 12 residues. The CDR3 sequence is CASSLGGDEQFF. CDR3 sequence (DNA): TGTGCCAGCAGCTTAGGAGGTGATGAGCAGTTCTTC.

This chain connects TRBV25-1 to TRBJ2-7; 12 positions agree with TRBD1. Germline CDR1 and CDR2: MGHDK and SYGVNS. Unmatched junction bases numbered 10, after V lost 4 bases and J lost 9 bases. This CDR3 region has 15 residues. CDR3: CASSVPRDRGQVQYF. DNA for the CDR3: TGTGCCAGCAGTGTGCCCCGGGACAGGGGGCAGGTGCAGTACTTC.

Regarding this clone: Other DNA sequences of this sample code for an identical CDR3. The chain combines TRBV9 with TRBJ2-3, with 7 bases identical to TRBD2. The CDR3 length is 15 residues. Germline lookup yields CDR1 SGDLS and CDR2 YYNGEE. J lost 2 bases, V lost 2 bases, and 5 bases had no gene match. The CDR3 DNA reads TGTGCCAGCAGCGTGGGAGGGTCGACCACAGATACGCAGTATTTT. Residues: CASSVGGSTTDTQYF.

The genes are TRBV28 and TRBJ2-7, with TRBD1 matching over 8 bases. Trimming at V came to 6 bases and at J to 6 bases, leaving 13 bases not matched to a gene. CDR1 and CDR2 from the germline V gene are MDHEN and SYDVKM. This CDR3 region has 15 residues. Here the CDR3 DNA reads TGTGCCAGCAGAGACAGACAGGGGCCCATTGGCGAGCAGTACTTC. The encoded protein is CASRDRQGPIGEQYF.

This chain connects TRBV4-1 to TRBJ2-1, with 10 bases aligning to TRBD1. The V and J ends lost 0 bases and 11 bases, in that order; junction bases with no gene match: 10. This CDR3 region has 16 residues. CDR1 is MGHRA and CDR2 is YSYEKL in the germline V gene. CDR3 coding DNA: TGCGCCAGCAGCCAAGAAGGGAGACAGGGGGCGGGGAAGCAGTTCTTC. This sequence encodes CASSQEGRQGAGKQFF.

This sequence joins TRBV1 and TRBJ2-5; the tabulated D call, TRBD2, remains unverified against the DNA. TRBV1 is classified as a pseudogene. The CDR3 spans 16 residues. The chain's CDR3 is CTSSHPLAGRQETQYF. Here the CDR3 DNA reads TGCACCAGCAGCCACCCTCTAGCGGGGAGGCAAGAGACCCAGTACTTC.

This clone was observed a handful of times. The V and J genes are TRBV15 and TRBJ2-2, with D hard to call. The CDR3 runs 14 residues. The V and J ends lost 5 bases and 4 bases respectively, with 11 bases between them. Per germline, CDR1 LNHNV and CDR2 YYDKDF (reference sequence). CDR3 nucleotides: TGTGCCACCAGCCTCCTAAGAGCCACCGGGGAGCTGTTTTTT. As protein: CATSLLRATGELFF.

The CDR3 DNA is TGTGCCAGCAGCGGTAATCCGGGACAGGGCTCTGGAAACACCATATATTTT. This encodes CASSGNPGQGSGNTIYF. The rearrangement joins TRBV9 to TRBJ1-3; 9 nucleotides agree with TRBD1. Germline CDR1 SGDLS, CDR2 YYNGEE. V gave up 3 bases and J gave up 0 bases; unmatched junction bases: 7. The CDR3 contains 17 residues.

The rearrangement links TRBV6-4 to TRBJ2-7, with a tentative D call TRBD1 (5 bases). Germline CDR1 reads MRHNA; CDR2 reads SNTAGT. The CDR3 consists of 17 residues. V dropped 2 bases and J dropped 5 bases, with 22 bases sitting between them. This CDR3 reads CASSDPTRGKGIDEQYV. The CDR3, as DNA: TGTGCCAGCAGTGACCCCACAAGGGGCAAGGGAATCGACGAGCAGTACGTC.

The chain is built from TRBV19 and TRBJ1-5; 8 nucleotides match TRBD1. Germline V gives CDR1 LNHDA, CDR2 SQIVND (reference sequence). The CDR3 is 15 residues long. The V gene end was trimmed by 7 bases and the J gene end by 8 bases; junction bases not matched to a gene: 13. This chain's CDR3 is CASTDSDRVVEPQHF. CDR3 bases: TGTGCCAGTACCGACTCGGACAGGGTGGTTGAGCCCCAGCATTTT.

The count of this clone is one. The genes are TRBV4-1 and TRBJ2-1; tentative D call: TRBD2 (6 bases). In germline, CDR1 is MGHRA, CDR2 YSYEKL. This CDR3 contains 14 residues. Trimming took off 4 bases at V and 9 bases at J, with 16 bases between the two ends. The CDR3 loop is CASSRSQGGGEQFF. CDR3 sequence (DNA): TGCGCCAGCAGCCGGTCCCAGGGAGGTGGTGAGCAGTTCTTC.